What follows are 28 T cell receptor beta chains derived from one specimen sequenced in a study of T cells expressing NK-cell markers. TCRdb reprocessed the 5' RACE reads, keeping one entry per CDR3 protein, no DNA. This sample contains more than 400,000 distinct CDR3 sequences. The sample consisted of blood T cells: a sorted CD56 or NKG2C T cell subset, CD4+ or CD8+ T cells, or bulk PBMC T cells (not recorded which). The receptors shown here come from a woman aged 18 to 75 in good health.

CDR3 sequence reads: CASSPSANVGYEQYF. The chain recombines TRBV7-9 with TRBJ2-7; TCRdb picks TRBD2, but there is no DNA to check that call. The CDR3 has 15 amino acids. The germline V gene has CDR1 SEHNR and CDR2 FQNEAQ (reference sequence).

V usage is TRBV12-3 or TRBV12-4 and J usage is TRBJ2-3. This CDR3 spans 13 amino acids. The CDR3 sequence: CASSGEHTDTQYF.

The chain joins TRBV13 to TRBJ2-3; without DNA, the TCRdb call of TRBD1 cannot be checked. The germline gives CDR1 PRHDT, CDR2 FYEKMQ (reference sequence). CDR3 length: 17 amino acids. CDR3 residues: CASSPGTGAPSEDTQYF.

J is TRBJ1-4 and V is TRBV5-5. The V gene's germline CDR1 is SGHKS and CDR2 YYEKEE (reference sequence). The CDR3 is 14 amino acids. CDR3 loop: CASSLGQLNEKLFF. The full variable domain, in which reference TRBV5-5 and TRBJ1-4 provide the parts outside the CDR3, is DAGVTQSPTHLIKTRGQQVTLRCSPISGHKSVSWYQQVLGQGPQFIFQYYEKEERGRGNFPDRFSARQFPNYSSELNVNALLLGDSALYLCASSLGQLNEKLFFGSGTQLSVL.

The rearrangement joins TRBV5-1 to TRBJ2-6; TCRdb outputs TRBD1, but without DNA this stays unchecked. The CDR3 has 17 amino acids. CDR1 and CDR2 (germline): SGHRS, YFSETQ. The CDR3 reads CASSAGTGGFGANVLTF.

The chain links TRBV4-2 to TRBJ2-3; checking the TCRdb D call of TRBD2 is not possible without DNA. Per the germline V gene, CDR1 is LGHNA and CDR2 is YNFKEQ. CDR3 length: 17 amino acids. CDR3 protein: CASSQVLWTSPSDTQYF.

This chain joins TRBV6-2 or TRBV6-3 and TRBJ1-5; TCRdb returns TRBD1, unconfirmable since there is no DNA. The CDR3 spans 16 residues. Germline CDR1 is MNHEY and CDR2 is SVGEGT. CDR3 loop: CASRRASGTSGGTQHF.

The gene calls are TRBV11-2 and TRBJ2-3; absent DNA, TCRdb's TRBD1 call cannot be checked. This CDR3 is built from 14 residues. Germline CDR1 is SGHAT and CDR2 is FQNNGV. This CDR3 is CASSPQWEGDTQYF.

This chain links TRBV7-9 with TRBJ2-1; the TCRdb D gene call, TRBD2, has no DNA to confirm it. The CDR3 runs to 16 residues. The germline CDR1 and CDR2 sequences are SEHNR and FQNEAQ (reference sequence). The CDR3 sequence: CASSRGDLGGYNEQFF.

This chain connects TRBV20-1 to TRBJ2-1. The CDR3 contains 14 residues. Germline CDR1 reads DFQATT; CDR2 reads SNEGSKA (reference sequence). CDR3 sequence: CSASTPWGYNEQFF.

The genes are TRBV14 and TRBJ1-1; the TCRdb call, TRBD1, lacks DNA for checking. CDR3 size: 13 residues. CDR1 is SGHDN, CDR2 FVKESK, per germline. CDR3 sequence reads: CASSLSGASEAFF.

The gene calls are TRBV30 and TRBJ1-1. There are 14 residues in the CDR3. Germline values: CDR1 GTSNPN, CDR2 SVGIG (reference sequence). The CDR3 loop is CAWSDRGLNTEAFF.

This rearrangement joins TRBV7-8 to TRBJ2-2; TCRdb reports TRBD1, a call that lacks DNA to check it against. The CDR3 is made up of 18 amino acids. Per the germline V gene, CDR1 is SGHVS and CDR2 is FQNEAQ. CDR3 amino acids: CASSLQLGTGGRSGELFF. Variable domain in full (rest from reference TRBV7-8 and TRBJ2-2): GAGVSQSPRYKVAKRGQDVALRCDPISGHVSLFWYQQALGQGPEFLTYFQNEAQLDKSGLPSDRFFAERPEGSVSTLKIQRTQQEDSAVYLCASSLQLGTGGRSGELFFGEGSRLTVL.

The CDR3: CASSPAGSPGELFF. This chain links TRBV5-1 with TRBJ2-2; TCRdb reports TRBD2, a call that lacks DNA to check it against. The CDR3 runs 14 residues. Germline assignment: CDR1 SGHRS and CDR2 YFSETQ.

The chain links TRBV4-3 to TRBJ2-5. The CDR3 consists of 13 residues. The germline CDR1 and CDR2 sequences are LGHNA and YSLEER. The CDR3 region is CASSHTSWETQYF.

The chain carries TRBV9 and TRBJ2-2; TCRdb designates TRBD1, a call that cannot be tested without DNA. Per the germline V gene, CDR1 is SGDLS and CDR2 is YYNGEE. The CDR3 is made up of 16 amino acids. CDR3 amino acids: CASSGSGTGVMRELFF.

The rearrangement joins TRBV20-1 to TRBJ1-2. The germline CDR1 and CDR2 sequences are DFQATT and SNEGSKA (reference sequence). The CDR3 is 11 residues long. The CDR3 spells CSAPIAGGYTF.

The chain carries TRBV6-2 or TRBV6-3 and TRBJ2-3; no DNA is available, so the TRBD2 call from TCRdb remains unchecked. The CDR3 covers 17 residues. Per the germline V gene, CDR1 is MNHEY and CDR2 is SVGEGT. The CDR3 sequence: CASSPTRGGSITDTQYF.

The chain employs TRBV10-2 and TRBJ1-1; TCRdb's D gene call, TRBD1, goes unchecked for lack of DNA. There are 14 residues in the CDR3. Germline loops: CDR1 WSHSY, CDR2 SAAADI. CDR3 sequence: CASSVQGRETEAFF.

The gene calls are TRBV5-6 and TRBJ1-2; TCRdb designates TRBD1, a call that cannot be tested without DNA. The CDR3 contains 13 residues. Germline V CDR1 and CDR2: SGHDT, YYEEEE. The CDR3 loop reads CASSVQGSYGYTF.

The chain is built from TRBV20-1 and TRBJ2-1; TCRdb picks TRBD1, but there is no DNA to check that call. This CDR3 spans 13 amino acids. Germline loops: CDR1 DFQATT, CDR2 SNEGSKA (reference sequence). CDR3 residues: CSARGQGADEQFF.

The V gene is TRBV19, the J gene TRBJ2-1. Germline loops: CDR1 LNHDA, CDR2 SQIVND (reference sequence). CDR3 length: 17 residues. CDR3 sequence: CASSILSVGISYNEQFF.

V usage is TRBV4-1 and J usage is TRBJ2-3; TCRdb names TRBD1, which stays unverified in the absence of DNA. Germline lookup yields CDR1 MGHRA and CDR2 YSYEKL. The CDR3 runs 17 residues. The CDR3 spells CASSQTYGAQFPDTQYF.

V gene TRBV4-1 combines with J gene TRBJ1-3. The CDR3 has 18 residues. The germline gives CDR1 MGHRA, CDR2 YSYEKL. The CDR3 sequence is CASSQEGPGAISGNTIYF.

The chain uses TRBV6-5 and TRBJ2-2; no DNA is available, so the TRBD2 call from TCRdb remains unchecked. The CDR3 is 19 residues long. CDR1 and CDR2 (germline): MNHEY, SVGAGI. The chain's CDR3 is CASSYSPSTSGRVTGELFF.

The V and J genes are TRBV15 and TRBJ1-3. This CDR3 has 14 residues. Germline-derived CDR1 and CDR2 are LNHNV and YYDKDF (reference sequence). The CDR3 region is CATSRGVSGNTIYF.

The chain uses TRBV2 and TRBJ2-2; the TCRdb call, TRBD1, lacks DNA for checking. This CDR3 region has 16 residues. Germline CDR1 reads SNHLY; CDR2 reads FYNNEI. Here the CDR3 reads CASRNRQPANTGELFF.

The rearrangement uses TRBV6-1 and TRBJ2-7; absent DNA, TCRdb's TRBD1 call cannot be checked. Germline loops: CDR1 MNHNS, CDR2 SASEGT. The CDR3 contains 15 residues. The CDR3: CASSRSGESSYEQYF.